The 27 T cell receptor beta chains below all came from one sample that was sequenced in a study of blood T cell repertoires in COVID-19. Data came from immunoSEQ multiplex PCR; TCRdb stores just in-frame clones and leaves some out. The sample records about 100,000 clones, 70% to 90% being singletons. The sequenced material came from peripheral blood. Every receptor here comes from a man over 45 with active COVID-19.

The gene calls are TRBV19 and TRBJ1-5, with D possibly being TRBD1 (5 bases). The length of the CDR3 is 15 residues. The V gene lost 5 bases and the J gene lost 5 bases, with 16 bases spanning the gap. Germline CDR1 LNHDA, CDR2 SQIVND (reference sequence). CDR3 DNA: TGTGCCAGTAGTCCCATCAACAGGCCTGATCAGCCCCAGCATTTT. This sequence encodes CASSPINRPDQPQHF.

The CDR3 DNA follows: TGTGCCAGTACCCCCAGGACAGGGGATCCCAAAAACATTCAGTACTTC. It encodes CASTPRTGDPKNIQYF. The V call is TRBV19, the J call TRBJ2-4; 9 bases align to TRBD1. The CDR3 consists of 16 residues. Germline loops: CDR1 LNHDA, CDR2 SQIVND (reference sequence). J gave up 2 bases and V 7 bases, and 9 bases lay outside the gene matches.

The chain joins TRBV5-3 to TRBJ2-1; D not certain. TRBV5-3 is filed as an ORF, its function uncertain. CDR3 length equals 14 residues. V was clipped by 0 bases and J by 4 bases, with 8 bases between them. CDR3 protein: CARSLDRRYNEQFF. For the CDR3, the DNA is TGTGCCAGAAGCTTGGACAGAAGATACAATGAGCAGTTCTTC.

The chain employs TRBV5-1 and TRBJ2-5; 7 nucleotides line up with TRBD1. The CDR3 contains 14 residues. CDR1 SGHRS and CDR2 YFSETQ come from the germline V gene. Trimming at V came to 4 bases and at J to 1 base, leaving 4 bases not matched to a gene. CDR3 residues: CASSVGDSQETQYF. DNA for the CDR3: TGCGCCAGCAGCGTTGGGGACAGCCAAGAGACCCAGTACTTC.

V is TRBV2 and J is TRBJ1-5, with 8 positions matching TRBD1. Trimming took 2 bases from V and 2 from J; bases not matched to a gene: 2. Germline CDR1 SNHLY, CDR2 FYNNEI. This CDR3 has 15 residues. CDR3 protein: CASSEQGAGNQPQHF. The CDR3 nucleotides are TGTGCCAGCAGTGAACAGGGGGCCGGCAATCAGCCCCAGCATTTT.

This chain joins TRBV5-1 and TRBJ2-3, with 9 bases fitting TRBD2. Trimming took 4 bases from V and 0 from J; bases not matched to a gene: 3. The CDR3 is 15 residues long. Germline V gene lookup returns CDR1 SGHRS and CDR2 YFSETQ. CDR3 protein: CASSASGGSTDTQYF. In DNA form, the CDR3 reads TGCGCCAGCAGCGCCAGCGGGGGGAGCACAGATACGCAGTATTTT. Full variable domain (remainder filled in from reference TRBV5-1 and TRBJ2-3): KAGVTQTPRYLIKTRGQQVTLSCSPISGHRSVSWYQQTPGQGLQFLFEYFSETQRNKGNFPGRFSGRQFSNSRSEMNVSTLELGDSALYLCASSASGGSTDTQYFGPGTRLTVL.

CDR3 in amino acids: CASSLDRGAGGYTF. CDR3 in DNA: TGCGCCAGCAGCCTGGACAGGGGGGCAGGTGGCTACACCTTC. The chain couples TRBV5-1 to TRBJ1-2, with 10 bases aligning to TRBD1. In germline, CDR1 is SGHRS, CDR2 YFSETQ. The CDR3 is made up of 14 amino acids. The junction had 7 bases not matched to a gene; V was cut back by 4 bases and J by 7 bases.

The rearrangement joins TRBV13 to TRBJ2-1; 8 bases are a match to TRBD2. Looked up from germline, CDR1 is PRHDT and CDR2 is FYEKMQ (reference sequence). Trimming took 7 bases from V and 5 from J; bases not matched to a gene: 7. The CDR3 totals 14 residues. The CDR3: CASNDGGADNEQFF. CDR3 sequence (DNA): TGTGCCAGCAACGACGGGGGGGCGGACAATGAGCAGTTCTTC.

This chain joins TRBV6-5 and TRBJ1-1; possibly TRBD1 for D (6 bases). Per germline, CDR1 MNHEY and CDR2 SVGAGI. V lost 2 bases and J 8 bases, leaving 6 bases between the germline ends. The CDR3 spans 11 residues. In DNA form, the CDR3 reads TGTGCCAGCAGTTACACAGGGGAAGCTTTCTTT. It specifies CASSYTGEAFF.

V and J are TRBV3-1 (or the pseudogene TRBV3-2) and TRBJ1-5; the D gene is possibly TRBD1 (5 bases). The CDR3 runs to 14 residues. V dropped 6 bases and J dropped 2 bases, with 11 bases sitting between them. In germline, CDR1 is LGHDT, CDR2 YNNKEL (reference sequence). The CDR3 bases are TGTGCCAGCAGTGACAGCTTAGGCAATCAGCCCCAGCATTTT. Translation: CASSDSLGNQPQHF.

V is TRBV5-1 and J is TRBJ2-5; weak D call: TRBD1 (8 bases). Germline V gene lookup returns CDR1 SGHRS and CDR2 YFSETQ. Trimming removed 4 bases from V and 5 bases from J, with 15 bases in between. This CDR3 has 14 amino acids. CDR3 in DNA: TGCGCCAGCAGCCGAGGACAGGGAGGGGAGACCCAGTACTTC. Protein: CASSRGQGGETQYF.

This CDR3 reads CASSLEQKETQYF. The CDR3 coding sequence is TGTGCCAGCAGCTTGGAACAGAAAGAGACCCAGTACTTC. The chain uses TRBV5-6 and TRBJ2-5; D is unclear. The CDR3 spans 13 residues. Deletions cut 0 bases from V and 3 bases from J, with 6 bases between. CDR1 is SGHDT, CDR2 YYEEEE, per germline.

This clone has more than one count but fewer than ten. The J gene is TRBJ1-2, the V gene TRBV5-1, with D tentatively TRBD1 (6 bases). V gave up 5 bases and J gave up 4 bases, with 18 bases separating them. The CDR3 is made up of 15 amino acids. CDR1 SGHRS and CDR2 YFSETQ come from the germline V gene. CDR3: CASRSRDTSSYGYTF. CDR3 sequence (DNA): TGCGCCAGCAGAAGCCGGGACACGTCATCCTATGGCTACACCTTC. The entire variable domain, with the rest obtained from reference TRBV5-1 and TRBJ1-2, is as follows: KAGVTQTPRYLIKTRGQQVTLSCSPISGHRSVSWYQQTPGQGLQFLFEYFSETQRNKGNFPGRFSGRQFSNSRSEMNVSTLELGDSALYLCASRSRDTSSYGYTFGSGTRLTVV.

The rearrangement uses TRBV27 and TRBJ2-5, with 7 bases that match TRBD1. V shed 5 bases and J 0 bases; nucleotides not matched to a gene: 6. The CDR3 has 15 amino acids. The germline CDR1 and CDR2 sequences are MNHEY and SMNVEV (reference sequence). CDR3 coding DNA: TGTGCCAGCAGTCTCGGGACAGTCTACCAAGAGACCCAGTACTTC. Protein sequence: CASSLGTVYQETQYF.

This rearrangement joins TRBV9 to TRBJ2-2, with 7 nucleotides matching TRBD1. With V trimmed by 5 bases and J by 7 bases, 8 bases remained unmatched. The length of the CDR3 is 14 residues. The germline CDR1 and CDR2 sequences are SGDLS and YYNGEE. The CDR3 DNA is TGTGCCAGCAGTGGTAGTACAGGGGTCGGGGAGCTGTTTTTT. Amino acids: CASSGSTGVGELFF. The full variable domain, with the rest looked up from reference TRBV9 and TRBJ2-2, is DSGVTQTPKHLITATGQRVTLRCSPRSGDLSVYWYQQSLDQGLQFLIQYYNGEERAKGNILERFSAQQFPDLHSELNLSSLELGDSALYFCASSGSTGVGELFFGEGSRLTVL.

The J gene is TRBJ2-3, the V gene TRBV7-8; no clear D gene. The germline V and J ends were trimmed by 3 bases and 4 bases, with 5 bases remaining between them. The CDR3 runs to 12 residues. The germline V gene has CDR1 SGHVS and CDR2 FQNEAQ. DNA for the CDR3: TGTGCCAGCAGCTTCCCCGCAGATACGCAGTATTTT. Its translation: CASSFPADTQYF.

The CDR3 DNA is TGTGCCAGCAGCCAACACAGGGAGCCTGGAAACACCATATATTTT. Translated, it gives CASSQHREPGNTIYF. This sequence joins TRBV5-5 and TRBJ1-3; TRBD1 is a possible D gene (6 bases). The germline CDR1 and CDR2 sequences are SGHKS and YYEKEE (reference sequence). V lost 4 bases and J lost 2, with 13 bases in between. The CDR3 contains 15 residues. The complete variable domain, with remaining parts taken from reference TRBV5-5 and TRBJ1-3, reads DAGVTQSPTHLIKTRGQQVTLRCSPISGHKSVSWYQQVLGQGPQFIFQYYEKEERGRGNFPDRFSARQFPNYSSELNVNALLLGDSALYLCASSQHREPGNTIYFGEGSWLTVV.

The CDR3 bases are TGCAGCGTTTCAACCGGGACAGGGGCCTATGGCTACACCTTC. It specifies CSVSTGTGAYGYTF. The chain combines TRBV29-1 with TRBJ1-2; 10 bases line up with TRBD1. The CDR3 has 14 amino acids. V was pared by 5 bases and J by 4 bases, with 7 bases of the junction left unmatched. The germline V gene has CDR1 SQVTM and CDR2 ANQGSEA.

J is TRBJ2-7 and V is TRBV6-5; 9 nucleotides line up with TRBD1. The CDR3 loop spans 15 amino acids. With 10 bases clipped from V and 4 bases from J, the junction kept 14 bases outside the gene matches. Germline V gene data show CDR1 as MNHEY and CDR2 as SVGAGI. The DNA of the CDR3 is TGTGCCACCCTCCCCCCGACAGACAGGGGGTACGAGCAGTACTTC. Translated, it gives CATLPPTDRGYEQYF.

This CDR3 reads CASSARTSGGADTQYF. The CDR3 DNA sequence: TGTGCCAGCAGCGCTCGGACTAGCGGGGGGGCAGATACGCAGTATTTT. The chain carries TRBV9 and TRBJ2-3; 15 bases match TRBD2. V lost 3 bases, J lost 4 bases, and 3 bases stayed unmatched. Germline CDR1 is SGDLS and CDR2 is YYNGEE. CDR3 length: 16 amino acids.

The rearrangement uses TRBV7-2 and TRBJ1-2, with D uncertain. Between the trimmed V and J ends, which lost 4 bases and 7 bases, there was a span of 7 bases. This CDR3 comprises 11 residues. Germline lookup yields CDR1 SGHTA and CDR2 FQGNSA. CDR3 DNA sequence: TGTGCCAGCAGCTCGAGGTTTGGCTACACCTTC. Protein product: CASSSRFGYTF.

The V and J genes are TRBV27 and TRBJ2-1; weak D call: TRBD1 (5 bases). Germline lookup yields CDR1 MNHEY and CDR2 SMNVEV (reference sequence). V was trimmed by 5 bases and J by 5 bases, leaving 13 bases between them. The CDR3 sequence is 14 residues long. The CDR3 loop is CASSLRQRHNEQFF. The CDR3, as DNA: TGTGCCAGCAGTCTAAGACAGAGACACAATGAGCAGTTCTTC.

This chain links TRBV5-1 with TRBJ2-7; tentative D call: TRBD2 (6 bases). The CDR3 covers 15 residues. Germline-derived CDR1 and CDR2 are SGHRS and YFSETQ. Trimming took off 0 bases at V and 0 bases at J, with 10 bases between the two ends. CDR3 residues: CASSLVGGFSYEQYF. In DNA, the CDR3 is TGCGCCAGCAGCTTGGTTGGGGGGTTCTCCTACGAGCAGTACTTC.

This chain links TRBV21-1 with TRBJ2-1; the table gives TRBD2 as D, unverified against the DNA. TRBV21-1 is deemed a pseudogene. The CDR3 spans 18 residues. Written as DNA, the CDR3 is TGTGCCAGCAGCTTAACTAGCGGGGACGGGAGCTCCTACAATGAGCAGTTCTTC. Protein sequence: CASSLTSGDGSSYNEQFF.

The rearrangement links TRBV5-1 to TRBJ2-1; 14 nucleotides agree with TRBD2. Germline loops: CDR1 SGHRS, CDR2 YFSETQ. This CDR3 spans 16 amino acids. With V trimmed by 1 base and J by 7 bases, 4 bases remained unmatched. The CDR3 nucleotides are TGCGCCAGCAGCTTGTCTCGACTAGCGGGGGGGAATGAGCAGTTCTTC. The encoded protein is CASSLSRLAGGNEQFF.

The chain couples TRBV11-3 to TRBJ1-1; D is perhaps TRBD1 (6 bases). Germline-derived CDR1 and CDR2 are SGHNT and YENEEA. The CDR3 has 15 amino acids. V lost 1 base, J lost 1 base, and 10 bases lay in between. Here the CDR3 reads CASSLGGTRNTEAFF. The CDR3 nucleotides read TGTGCCAGCAGCTTAGGAGGGACAAGGAACACTGAAGCTTTCTTT.

The chain joins TRBV27 to TRBJ2-1, with 7 bases identical to TRBD2. With V trimmed by 4 bases and J by 0 bases, 3 bases remained unmatched. The germline V gene encodes CDR1 MNHEY and CDR2 SMNVEV (reference sequence). The CDR3 has 15 residues. The chain's CDR3 is CASSWEGSSYNEQFF. In nucleotides, the CDR3 is TGTGCCAGCAGTTGGGAGGGGAGCTCCTACAATGAGCAGTTCTTC.